What follows is one T cell receptor (beta chain) and its context. The sample belongs to a study of control samples from healthy donors and cancer patients. The data were produced by immunoSEQ multiplex PCR, yet TCRdb's version contains in-frame clones alone and is incomplete. The sample includes about 160,000 clones, 96% seen only once; the top ten take around 0.92%. The CDR3 totals 13 residues. The germline V and J ends were trimmed by 5 bases and 3 bases, with 11 bases remaining between them. Germline assignment: CDR1 SGHVS and CDR2 FNYEAQ. Sequenced sample: blood. The clonotype comes from a woman younger than 45 in good health. This chain uses TRBV7-6 with TRBJ2-7; D perhaps matches TRBD1 (5 bases). CDR3 protein: CASSPRQSYEQYF. CDR3 DNA: TGTGCCAGCAGCCCTCGACAGAGCTACGAGCAGTACTTC.